These 4 T cell receptor beta chains were sequenced from one sample in a study of CD8 T cells in ankylosing spondylitis. Points from the study as a whole: It appeared that ankylosing spondylitis blood was characterized by a TCR beta motif of 8 or 9 highly homologous variants.

TCRdb passed the 5' RACE reads through MiXCR, listing each CDR3 protein once. The data show about 540,000 distinct CDR3 sequences, roughly an eighth seen once. Antigens of these TCRs are unknown. Material for sequencing was blood, either unsorted or a sorted T cell fraction (not recorded which). The receptors derive from a male donor with ankylosing spondylitis.

The V gene is TRBV7-9, the J gene TRBJ2-7; 16 bases align to TRBD2. The CDR3 has 16 residues. Germline V gene sequence: CDR1 SEHNR, CDR2 FQNEAQ (reference sequence). V shed 4 bases, J shed 2 bases, and the junction held 2 bases outside the gene matches. The CDR3 sequence is CASSYGTSGRAYEQYF. The CDR3 DNA is TGTGCCAGCAGCTACGGGACTAGCGGGAGGGCCTACGAGCAGTACTTC.

This clonotype was observed at least ten times. The gene calls are TRBV29-1 and TRBJ2-1; D remains ambiguous. The germline V gene encodes CDR1 SQVTM and CDR2 ANQGSEA. CDR3 length equals 14 residues. V dropped 7 bases and J dropped 5 bases, with 18 bases sitting between them. Here the CDR3 reads CSASPGPTNNEQFF. The CDR3 bases are TGCAGCGCGAGCCCAGGACCTACTAACAATGAGCAGTTCTTC.

This chain connects TRBV15 to TRBJ2-5, with D tentatively TRBD1 or TRBD2 (6 bases each). The V end was cut by 0 bases, the J end by 3 bases, with 11 bases between. The CDR3 consists of 15 residues. The germline V gene encodes CDR1 LNHNV and CDR2 YYDKDF (reference sequence). For the CDR3, the DNA is TGTGCCACCAGCAGAGATCCGGGGGCTGAAGAGACCCAGTACTTC. Amino acid sequence: CATSRDPGAEETQYF.

This clonotype was recorded a few times. The gene calls are TRBV2 and TRBJ2-1; TRBD2 might be the D (5 bases). The ends were cut back, 8 bases at V and 4 bases at J, with 9 bases in the middle. This CDR3 comprises 12 residues. Germline V gives CDR1 SNHLY, CDR2 FYNNEI. The DNA for the CDR3 is TGTGCCAGCCATACGGGGTACAATGAGCAGTTCTTC. This sequence encodes CASHTGYNEQFF.